The next 4 T cell receptor beta chains were all read from a single sample in a study of blood T cell repertoires in COVID-19. Only in-frame clones appear in the TCRdb table, and some are missing; sequencing was by immunoSEQ multiplex PCR. In the table there are about 99,000 clones, roughly 89% of which are singletons. Sequencing was performed on peripheral blood. All receptors derive from a woman aged 80 or older in a cohort sampled during active COVID-19.

The chain uses TRBV21-1 and TRBJ2-1; whether TRBD2, the table's D call, matches the DNA was not checked. TRBV21-1 is a pseudogene locus. The CDR3 runs to 14 residues. Here the CDR3 reads CASSPLGGGNEQFF. CDR3 nucleotides: TGTGCCAGCAGCCCCCTAGGAGGCGGAAATGAGCAGTTCTTC.

The count of this clone is one. Germline and junction disagree at one end, which may indicate a read error. V is TRBV20-1 and J is TRBJ1-5; D unresolved. Germline CDR1 reads DFQATT; CDR2 reads SNEGSKA (reference sequence). The CDR3 contains 11 residues. CDR3 sequence: CSATGRSAPAF. The CDR3 DNA is TGCAGTGCCACGGGTCGATCAGCCCCAGCATTT.

This rearrangement joins TRBV5-1 to TRBJ2-1, with 8 bases aligning to TRBD2. This CDR3 has 14 residues. Germline values: CDR1 SGHRS, CDR2 YFSETQ. The J segment lost 7 bases and the V segment lost 6 bases, leaving 9 bases of the junction unmatched. CDR3 amino acids: CASNEAGAGNEQFF. The CDR3 nucleotides read TGCGCCAGCAACGAAGCGGGAGCGGGAAATGAGCAGTTCTTC. Together with reference TRBV5-1 and TRBJ2-1, the CDR3 gives the full variable domain: KAGVTQTPRYLIKTRGQQVTLSCSPISGHRSVSWYQQTPGQGLQFLFEYFSETQRNKGNFPGRFSGRQFSNSRSEMNVSTLELGDSALYLCASNEAGAGNEQFFGPGTRLTVL.

This clone appeared once. The rearrangement uses TRBV5-1 and TRBJ2-1, with TRBD2 identical over 7 bases. Germline V gene sequence: CDR1 SGHRS, CDR2 YFSETQ. V dropped 2 bases and J dropped 7; count of bases not matched to a gene: 6. This CDR3 has 14 amino acids. The CDR3 is CASSLSGGVNEQFF. The CDR3 DNA sequence: TGCGCCAGCAGCTTAAGTGGGGGGGTTAATGAGCAGTTCTTC. Combining the CDR3 with reference TRBV5-1 and TRBJ2-1 gives the whole variable domain KAGVTQTPRYLIKTRGQQVTLSCSPISGHRSVSWYQQTPGQGLQFLFEYFSETQRNKGNFPGRFSGRQFSNSRSEMNVSTLELGDSALYLCASSLSGGVNEQFFGPGTRLTVL.